The subject of this entry is one T cell receptor (beta chain). The antigen remains unidentified. Selected positively for CCR7 and CD45RO-negative, naive CD8 cells excluded terminally differentiated effector memory CD45RA+ cells. Donors were healthy HIV-negative adults without recently reported acute infections or vaccinations. This sample stems from a study of shared clonotypes between healthy human individuals. Study details: Every donor yielded three CD4 naive, three CD4 memory, two CD8 naive and one CD8 memory plate. Points from the study as a whole: A generally larger estimated richness was seen in naive subsets than in memory subsets. The study found roughly 5% of naive CD4 clonotypes shared across several donors.

Measured with immunoSEQ multiplex PCR; TCRdb has only the in-frame clones, and not every one. The sample contains roughly 2,000,000 clones, roughly 95% of which appear only once. Germline V lookup: CDR1 MNHEY, CDR2 SMNVEV (reference sequence). The CDR3 is 15 residues long. The germline V and J ends were trimmed by 5 bases and 5 bases, with 18 bases remaining between them. The sequence was obtained from a man aged 18 to 30 in good health. The chain joins TRBV27 to TRBJ2-5; TRBD2 might be the D (5 bases). The sequencing sample was made of naive CD8+ T cells sorted from blood. Written as DNA, the CDR3 is TGTGCCAGCAGTGAAAATTCGCGGGTCGGTGAGACCCAGTACTTC. Translating gives CASSENSRVGETQYF.